The 9 T cell receptor beta chains reported below all come from one sample, sequenced in a study of blood T cell repertoires in COVID-19. The data were produced by immunoSEQ multiplex PCR, yet TCRdb's version contains in-frame clones alone and is incomplete. The table includes hundreds of thousands of clones, around 90% detected once. Sequencing used peripheral blood. The source is a woman aged 18 to 35 who had recovered from COVID-19.

V is TRBV5-1 and J is TRBJ2-7, with D possibly TRBD2 on 6 matching bases. V was pared by 4 bases and J by 4 bases, with 18 bases between. CDR3 length equals 15 residues. The germline V gene has CDR1 SGHRS and CDR2 YFSETQ. CDR3 sequence reads: CASSPREWGLYEQYF. CDR3 bases: TGCGCCAGCAGCCCCCGGGAGTGGGGCCTTTACGAGCAGTACTTC. Full variable domain (remainder filled in from reference TRBV5-1 and TRBJ2-7): KAGVTQTPRYLIKTRGQQVTLSCSPISGHRSVSWYQQTPGQGLQFLFEYFSETQRNKGNFPGRFSGRQFSNSRSEMNVSTLELGDSALYLCASSPREWGLYEQYFGPGTRLTVT.

This chain uses TRBV7-2 with TRBJ2-7, with D tentatively TRBD1 (6 bases). Germline assignment: CDR1 SGHTA and CDR2 FQGNSA. The CDR3 runs 14 residues. Trimming cost V 5 bases and J 0 bases, with 11 bases left between them. The chain's CDR3 is CASSVGQSSYEQYF. The CDR3 bases are TGTGCCAGCAGCGTAGGACAGAGCTCCTACGAGCAGTACTTC.

This rearrangement joins TRBV9 to TRBJ1-5, with D unresolved. Trimming removed 3 bases at V and 7 bases at J, with 11 bases between. Per germline, CDR1 SGDLS and CDR2 YYNGEE. The CDR3 is 13 amino acids. The CDR3 reads CASSGSPSQPQHF. In DNA, the CDR3 is TGTGCCAGCAGCGGGAGCCCGTCCCAGCCCCAGCATTTT.

J is TRBJ1-3 and V is TRBV5-1; tentative D call: TRBD1 (5 bases). Germline V CDR1 and CDR2: SGHRS, YFSETQ. V was shortened by 1 base and J by 3 bases, with 14 bases between the two germline ends. The CDR3 loop spans 16 amino acids. The CDR3 DNA reads as TGCGCCAGCAGCTTGTCAGGGCATAATAGTGGAAACACCATATATTTT. This encodes CASSLSGHNSGNTIYF.

This clone has more than one count but fewer than ten. This sequence joins TRBV10-3 and TRBJ1-1; weak D call: TRBD1 (6 bases). V dropped 6 bases and J dropped 2 bases, with 13 bases sitting between them. Germline V gene lookup returns CDR1 ENHRY and CDR2 SYGVKD. The CDR3 loop spans 14 amino acids. The CDR3 reads CAIRRDKSNTEAFF. CDR3 in DNA: TGTGCCATCAGGAGGGACAAGTCTAACACTGAAGCTTTCTTT.

A single count supports this clone. The V gene is TRBV19, the J gene TRBJ2-2; D is possibly TRBD2 (6 bases). Germline V gives CDR1 LNHDA, CDR2 SQIVND (reference sequence). The germline V and J ends were trimmed by 9 bases and 0 bases, with 8 bases remaining between them. The CDR3 length is 13 residues. The CDR3 reads CASLAANTGELFF. The DNA of the CDR3 is TGTGCCAGCTTAGCGGCGAACACCGGGGAGCTGTTTTTT.

The chain is built from TRBV7-7 and TRBJ2-2; a weak D match, TRBD1 (5 bases). The CDR3 consists of 12 residues. V was trimmed by 9 bases and J by 6 bases, leaving 11 bases between them. In germline, CDR1 is SSHAT, CDR2 FNYEAQ (reference sequence). The chain's CDR3 is CARGQGAGELFF. The CDR3 nucleotides are TGTGCCAGGGGGCAGGGTGCCGGGGAGCTGTTTTTT.

This clone came up once. The rearrangement joins TRBV5-4 to TRBJ2-7; unclear D gene. The ends were cut back, 1 base at V and 4 bases at J, with 12 bases in the middle. Germline CDR1 and CDR2: SGHNT and YYREEE (reference sequence). The CDR3 contains 14 residues. The CDR3 bases are TGTGCCAGCAGCTTGATTCCAGGTTTGTACGAGCAGTACTTC. Residues: CASSLIPGLYEQYF.

The V gene is TRBV13, the J gene TRBJ2-7; 7 bases line up with TRBD2. Germline lookup yields CDR1 PRHDT and CDR2 FYEKMQ (reference sequence). Losses at the gene ends were 4 bases for V and 5 bases for J; bases not matched to a gene: 14. The CDR3 contains 16 residues. CDR3 coding DNA: TGTGCCAGCAGCTCCTCACCCGGACTAGGATCACACGAGCAGTACTTC. Translation: CASSSSPGLGSHEQYF. Together with reference TRBV13 and TRBJ2-7, the CDR3 gives the full variable domain: AAGVIQSPRHLIKEKRETATLKCYPIPRHDTVYWYQQGPGQDPQFLISFYEKMQSDKGSIPDRFSAQQFSDYHSELNMSSLELGDSALYFCASSSSPGLGSHEQYFGPGTRLTVT.